This T cell receptor beta chain was identified during a study of blood T cell repertoires in COVID-19. Germline loops: CDR1 SGHVS, CDR2 FQNEAQ. Germline trimming cut 4 bases from V and 3 bases from J; bases unmatched to any gene: 8. CDR3 length equals 16 residues. The method was immunoSEQ multiplex PCR; TCRdb's version includes in-frame clones alone and lacks a portion of them. The table lists over 100,000 clones, around 90% of them singletons. Sequenced input: peripheral blood. This rearrangement joins TRBV7-8 to TRBJ2-7; 11 positions agree with TRBD1. The clonotype was recovered from a human donor in a cohort sampled during active COVID-19. The CDR3 coding sequence is TGTGCCAGCAGCTCCTTTCCGGGACAGGGGGACTACGAGCAGTACTTC. It translates to CASSSFPGQGDYEQYF.